A single sample gave rise to the 17 T cell receptor beta chains below, sequenced in a study of human T cells and chemical hapten exposure (dated by TCRdb to the early 2020s). Library creation used RACE. Sequencing used a NextSeq 500. Clones were called with MiXCR by TCRdb after fastp trimmed the public reads at Q25, and only in-frame beta chains were retained. Every CDR3 protein is listed once, alongside the most common genes and DNA of its rows. In this sample the table shows about 300,000 distinct CDR3 sequences, 4.5% to 5.5% of which occur a single time. The top ten clones comprise about 8.7% of the sample. This specimen's time point label, per the study, means: pre-sensitization, week 0. The treatment or condition label, read with the paper, signifies: therapeutic diphenylcyclopropenone sensitization with weekly scalp DPC. The sample in question was whole blood, obtained in connection with sensitization to the hapten diphenylcyclopropenone (DPC). These receptor sequences come from a woman aged 18-29 years with alopecia areata. Some clones in this sample may be carry-over from other donors' samples.

This clonotype was recorded a few times. The V gene is TRBV28, the J gene TRBJ2-7; D is unresolved. Per germline, CDR1 MDHEN and CDR2 SYDVKM. Trimming left V 7 bases short and J 3 bases short, with 16 bases between. The CDR3 is 14 amino acids. CDR3 coding DNA: TGTGCCAGCACCGACTCCGTCGGCGGCTACGAGCAGTACTTC. Amino acid sequence: CASTDSVGGYEQYF.

This clonotype has only a few counts. The chain is built from TRBV2 and TRBJ1-5, with D hard to call. Trimming took 3 bases from V and 7 from J, leaving 16 bases between them. Germline CDR1 and CDR2: SNHLY and FYNNEI. The CDR3 is 15 amino acids. The CDR3 sequence is CASSDRASLGQPQHF. CDR3 in DNA: TGTGCCAGCAGTGACCGGGCCTCCCTAGGGCAGCCCCAGCATTTT. The whole variable domain, filled in from reference TRBV2 and TRBJ1-5, reads EPEVTQTPSHQVTQMGQEVILRCVPISNHLYFYWYRQILGQKVEFLVSFYNNEISEKSEIFDDQFSVERPDGSNFTLKIRSTKLEDSAMYFCASSDRASLGQPQHFGDGTRLSIL.

The table lists this clonotype with many counts. The J gene is TRBJ2-7, the V gene TRBV6-5; 7 positions match TRBD1. Germline values: CDR1 MNHEY, CDR2 SVGAGI. The length of the CDR3 is 13 residues. After removal of 5 bases from V and 2 bases from J, the junction contained 3 bases not matched to a gene. The DNA of the CDR3 is TGTGCCAGCAGTGCCGGGACAGCCTACGAGCAGTACTTC. Protein product: CASSAGTAYEQYF.

The chain joins TRBV3-1 to TRBJ1-1; D uncertain. V was shortened by 1 base and J by 0 bases, with 6 bases between the two germline ends. Per germline, CDR1 LGHDT and CDR2 YNNKEL (reference sequence). There are 14 residues in the CDR3. The DNA for the CDR3 is TGTGCCAGCAGCCAAGGGTCAGTGAACACTGAAGCTTTCTTT. Protein sequence: CASSQGSVNTEAFF.

The chain uses TRBV5-1 and TRBJ2-5; D not resolved. The V end lost 1 base, the J end lost 5 bases, and 12 bases lay between the germline ends. Per germline, CDR1 SGHRS and CDR2 YFSETQ. CDR3 length: 14 amino acids. Written as DNA, the CDR3 is TGCGCCAGCAGCTTGTACGGCTTCGGCGAGACCCAGTACTTC. It codes for CASSLYGFGETQYF.

The genes are TRBV5-5 and TRBJ1-2; D ambiguous. The germline gives CDR1 SGHKS, CDR2 YYEKEE (reference sequence). CDR3 length: 14 residues. V was clipped by 4 bases and J by 1 base, with 11 bases between them. DNA of the CDR3: TGTGCCAGCAGCGTTTTGACTCTTAACTATGGCTACACCTTC. Amino acid sequence: CASSVLTLNYGYTF.

The J gene is TRBJ2-2, the V gene TRBV9; D is unclear. The CDR3 totals 15 residues. Germline CDR1 is SGDLS and CDR2 is YYNGEE. Trimming left V 5 bases short and J 1 base short, with 12 bases between. The CDR3 protein is CASRESTGNTGELFF. The CDR3 DNA follows: TGTGCCAGCAGGGAATCGACTGGGAACACCGGGGAGCTGTTTTTT.

This clonotype has a handful of counts. The rearrangement joins TRBV20-1 to TRBJ1-5; the D gene is possibly TRBD1 (6 bases). Germline V gene lookup returns CDR1 DFQATT and CDR2 SNEGSKA (reference sequence). The ends were cut back, 4 bases at V and 4 bases at J, with 8 bases in the middle. The length of the CDR3 is 12 residues. The CDR3 reads CSAKGGNQPQHF. CDR3 nucleotide sequence: TGCAGTGCTAAAGGGGGGAATCAGCCCCAGCATTTT.

The CDR3 reads CAISEPGRVSPLHF. CDR3 sequence (DNA): TGTGCCATCAGTGAACCGGGGCGAGTTTCACCCCTCCACTTT. The rearrangement joins TRBV10-3 to TRBJ1-6, with TRBD1 as a possible D gene (5 bases). The CDR3 runs 14 residues. V was shortened by 3 bases and J by 9 bases, with 12 bases between the two germline ends. Germline V lookup: CDR1 ENHRY, CDR2 SYGVKD.

This chain joins TRBV29-1 and TRBJ1-1; D unclear. Trimming left V 2 bases short and J 3 bases short, with 4 bases between. Germline V gives CDR1 SQVTM, CDR2 ANQGSEA. The CDR3 loop spans 11 amino acids. CDR3 loop: CSVERYTEAFF. The CDR3, as DNA: TGCAGCGTTGAAAGGTACACTGAAGCTTTCTTT.

In this sample, this clonotype turned up many times. The gene calls are TRBV27 and TRBJ1-2; TRBD1 matches 8 bases. V lost 2 bases to trimming and J lost 5 bases; unmatched junction nucleotides: 7. Germline V gives CDR1 MNHEY, CDR2 SMNVEV (reference sequence). The CDR3 has 15 amino acids. The CDR3 loop is CASSLGLQGGYGYTF. The CDR3 DNA reads as TGTGCCAGCAGTTTAGGGTTACAGGGGGGATATGGCTACACCTTC.

This clonotype came up many times. The chain links TRBV6-2 or TRBV6-3 to TRBJ2-7; D is perhaps TRBD1 (5 bases). The germline V gene has CDR1 MNHEY and CDR2 SVGEGT. V gave up 10 bases and J gave up 3 bases, with 16 bases separating them. The CDR3 extends over 13 amino acids. In DNA, the CDR3 is TGTGCCACGAGCCGGCAGGGCCTCTACGAGCAGTACTTC. This sequence encodes CATSRQGLYEQYF.

This clonotype has a count of ten or more. The chain is built from TRBV10-3 and TRBJ2-1; a weak D match, TRBD1 (6 bases). This CDR3 comprises 11 residues. V lost 5 bases and J 8 bases, leaving 7 bases between the germline ends. Per the germline V gene, CDR1 is ENHRY and CDR2 is SYGVKD. This CDR3 is CAISTGYEQFF. Here the CDR3 DNA reads TGTGCCATCAGTACAGGGTATGAGCAGTTCTTC.

There are many counts of this clonotype. The chain couples TRBV20-1 to TRBJ1-4; 7 bases line up with TRBD1. V shed 0 bases and J 8 bases; nucleotides not matched to a gene: 6. This CDR3 region has 14 residues. CDR1 DFQATT and CDR2 SNEGSKA come from the germline V gene (reference sequence). Here the CDR3 DNA reads TGCAGTGCTAGAGACGAGGGGGCATTCGAAAAACTGTTTTTT. This sequence encodes CSARDEGAFEKLFF.

The chain has TRBV4-3 and TRBJ2-3, with no clear D. The CDR3 is 15 amino acids. Germline loops: CDR1 LGHNA, CDR2 YSLEER. The V end lost 1 base, the J end lost 3 bases, and 11 bases lay between the germline ends. CDR3 amino acids: CASSQGDSITDTQYF. In nucleotides, the CDR3 is TGCGCCAGCAGCCAAGGGGATTCGATAACAGATACGCAGTATTTT.

This clonotype was seen a few times. The chain couples TRBV11-2 to TRBJ1-1; the D is unclear. CDR1 is SGHAT, CDR2 FQNNGV, per germline. V shed 4 bases and J shed 4 bases, with 10 bases lying between them. CDR3 length: 13 residues. CDR3 loop: CASSSAIGTEAFF. The CDR3, as DNA: TGTGCCAGCAGCTCCGCAATTGGCACTGAAGCTTTCTTT.

This clonotype has just a few counts. The genes are TRBV2 and TRBJ2-3; no clear D gene. The CDR3 totals 12 residues. V gave up 5 bases and J gave up 3 bases, with 6 bases separating them. Germline V lookup: CDR1 SNHLY, CDR2 FYNNEI. The CDR3 sequence: CASSKGTDTQYF. CDR3 coding DNA: TGTGCCAGCAGTAAAGGTACAGATACGCAGTATTTT. Based on the CDR3 plus reference TRBV2 and TRBJ2-3, the full variable domain is EPEVTQTPSHQVTQMGQEVILRCVPISNHLYFYWYRQILGQKVEFLVSFYNNEISEKSEIFDDQFSVERPDGSNFTLKIRSTKLEDSAMYFCASSKGTDTQYFGPGTRLTVL.